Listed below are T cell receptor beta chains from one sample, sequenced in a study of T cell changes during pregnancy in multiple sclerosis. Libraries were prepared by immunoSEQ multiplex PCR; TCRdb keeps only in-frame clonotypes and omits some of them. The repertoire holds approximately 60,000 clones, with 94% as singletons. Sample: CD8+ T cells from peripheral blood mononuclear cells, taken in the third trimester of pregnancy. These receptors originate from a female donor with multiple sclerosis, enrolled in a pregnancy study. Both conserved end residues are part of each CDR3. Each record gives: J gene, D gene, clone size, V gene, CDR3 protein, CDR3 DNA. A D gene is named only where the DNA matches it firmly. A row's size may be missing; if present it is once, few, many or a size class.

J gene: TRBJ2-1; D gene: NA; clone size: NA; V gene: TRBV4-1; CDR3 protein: CASSQASSNEQFF; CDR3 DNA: TGCGCCAGCAGCCAAGCTAGCTCCAATGAGCAGTTCTTC
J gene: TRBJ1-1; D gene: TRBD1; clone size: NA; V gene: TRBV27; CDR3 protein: CASSWTGSGIEAFF; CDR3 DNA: TGTGCCAGCAGCTGGACAGGCTCAGGGATTGAAGCTTTCTTT
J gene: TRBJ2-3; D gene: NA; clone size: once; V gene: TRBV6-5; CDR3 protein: CASSYRPHGDTQYF; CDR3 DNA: TGTGCCAGCAGTTACAGACCTCACGGGGATACGCAGTATTTT
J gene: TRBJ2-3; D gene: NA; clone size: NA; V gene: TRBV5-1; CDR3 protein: CASTPTGDQFTDTQYF; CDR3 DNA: TGCGCCAGCACCCCGACAGGAGACCAATTCACAGATACGCAGTATTTT
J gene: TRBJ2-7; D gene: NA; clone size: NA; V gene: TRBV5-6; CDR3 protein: CASSSETGLYEQYF; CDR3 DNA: TGTGCCAGCAGCTCGGAGACAGGACTCTACGAGCAGTACTTC
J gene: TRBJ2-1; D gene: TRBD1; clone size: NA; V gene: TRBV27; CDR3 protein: CASSLGTDYNEQFF; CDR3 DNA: TGTGCCAGCAGCCTGGGGACAGACTACAATGAGCAGTTCTTC
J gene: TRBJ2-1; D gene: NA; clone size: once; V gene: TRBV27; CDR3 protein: CASSPELSYNEQFF; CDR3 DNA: TGTGCCAGCAGCCCCGAGCTCTCCTACAATGAGCAGTTCTTC
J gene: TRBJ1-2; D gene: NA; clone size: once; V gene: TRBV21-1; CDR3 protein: CASSKPDRGKGYTF; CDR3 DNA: TGTGCCAGCAGCAAACCGGACAGGGGGAAAGGCTACACCTTC
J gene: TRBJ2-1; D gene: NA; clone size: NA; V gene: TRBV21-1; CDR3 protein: CASSNGSLSGFSYNEQFF; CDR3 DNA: TGTGCCAGCAGCAATGGTTCATTGAGCGGGTTTTCCTACAATGAGCAGTTCTTC
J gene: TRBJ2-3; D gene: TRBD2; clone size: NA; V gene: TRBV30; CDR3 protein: CAWSVWAGATDTQYF; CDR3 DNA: TGTGCCTGGAGTGTATGGGCGGGAGCCACAGATACGCAGTATTTT
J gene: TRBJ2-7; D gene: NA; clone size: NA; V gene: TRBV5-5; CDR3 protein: CASSSQVVFHEQYF; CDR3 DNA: TGTGCCAGCAGCTCCCAGGTGGTATTCCACGAGCAGTACTTC
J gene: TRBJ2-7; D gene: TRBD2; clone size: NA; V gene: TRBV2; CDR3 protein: CAGPRLAGAYEQYF; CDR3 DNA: TGTGCCGGACCCCGGCTAGCGGGAGCGTACGAGCAGTACTTC
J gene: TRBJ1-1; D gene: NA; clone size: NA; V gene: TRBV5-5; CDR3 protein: CASSLVQGISREAFF; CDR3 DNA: TGTGCCAGCAGCTTGGTCCAGGGGATAAGTCGCGAAGCTTTCTTT
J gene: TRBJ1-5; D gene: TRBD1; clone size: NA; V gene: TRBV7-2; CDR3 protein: CASSLPGQINQPQHF; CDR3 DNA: TGTGCCAGCAGCTTACCGGGACAGATTAATCAGCCCCAGCATTTT
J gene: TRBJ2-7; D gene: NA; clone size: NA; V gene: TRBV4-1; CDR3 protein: CASSQDWHEQYF; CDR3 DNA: TGCGCCAGCAGCCAAGATTGGCACGAGCAGTACTTC
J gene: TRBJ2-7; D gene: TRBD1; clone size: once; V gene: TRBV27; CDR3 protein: CASQSGTDSYEQYF; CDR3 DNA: TGTGCCAGCCAGTCCGGGACAGACAGCTACGAGCAGTACTTC
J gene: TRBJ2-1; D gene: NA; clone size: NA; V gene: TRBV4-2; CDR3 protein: CASSPGTEQFF; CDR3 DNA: TGTGCCAGCAGCCCCGGGACAGAGCAGTTCTTC
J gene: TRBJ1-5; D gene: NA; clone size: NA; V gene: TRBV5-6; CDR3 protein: CASSEGVYSNQPQHF; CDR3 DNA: TGTGCCAGCAGCGAGGGGGTGTATAGCAATCAGCCCCAGCATTTT
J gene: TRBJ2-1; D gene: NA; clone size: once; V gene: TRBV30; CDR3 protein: CARVESGYYNEQFF; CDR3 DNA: TGTGCCCGGGTCGAGAGCGGGTATTACAATGAGCAGTTCTTC
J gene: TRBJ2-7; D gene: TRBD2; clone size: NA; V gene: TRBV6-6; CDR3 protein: CASSRQPVAGGGEQYF; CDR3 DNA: TGTGCCAGCAGTAGGCAACCAGTAGCGGGAGGGGGAGAGCAGTACTTC
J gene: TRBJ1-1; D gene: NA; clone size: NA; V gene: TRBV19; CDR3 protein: CASSIVDGGEDTEAFF; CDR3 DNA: TGTGCCAGTAGTATAGTGGATGGAGGGGAGGACACTGAAGCTTTCTTT
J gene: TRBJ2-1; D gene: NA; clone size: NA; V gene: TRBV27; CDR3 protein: CASHVGGMAYNEQFF; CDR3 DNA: TGTGCCAGCCATGTAGGGGGAATGGCCTACAATGAGCAGTTCTTC
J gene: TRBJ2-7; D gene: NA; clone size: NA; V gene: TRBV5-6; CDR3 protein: CASSFGQVDYEQYF; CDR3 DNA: TGTGCCAGCAGCTTTGGGCAGGTTGACTACGAGCAGTACTTC
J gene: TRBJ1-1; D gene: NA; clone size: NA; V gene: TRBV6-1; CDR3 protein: CASMRVRQGTEAFF; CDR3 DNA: TGTGCCAGCATGAGAGTTCGGCAGGGGACTGAAGCTTTCTTT
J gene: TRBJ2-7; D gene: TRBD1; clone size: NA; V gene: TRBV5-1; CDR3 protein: CASSPGQGASYEQYF; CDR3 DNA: TGCGCCAGCAGCCCCGGACAGGGGGCTTCCTACGAGCAGTACTTC
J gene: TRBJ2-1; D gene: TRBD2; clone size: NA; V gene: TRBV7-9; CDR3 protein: CASSRLAGNNEQFF; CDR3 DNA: TGTGCCAGCAGTCGACTAGCGGGTAACAATGAGCAGTTCTTC